This T cell receptor (beta chain) comes out of a study of blood T cells in healthy people across ages. This clonotype appeared a single time. Its antigen is still unknown. Next came a second PCR, run for roughly 6 to 11 cycles, which used a sample-barcoded 5' primer along with a J-beta primer mix. Via MiXCR, TCRdb re-called the 5' RACE reads, giving one row per CDR3 protein. Of about 1.4 million distinct CDR3 sequences listed, approximately 63% were seen once; the top ten hold 6.5% to 8.5%. Study-level points and caveats: Versus aged donors, long-lived donors had higher diversity and more naive CD4+ cells. The study regarded diversity estimates from one million T cells as underestimates. Diversity of TCR beta per million T cells declined in a roughly linear way with age.

In each sample, at least 6.5 million PBMCs were isolated. This CDR3 has 14 amino acids. Trimming cost V 5 bases and J 5 bases, with 15 bases left between them. CDR1 is MNHNY, CDR2 SVGAGI, per germline (reference sequence). The chain links TRBV6-6 to TRBJ1-1; D uncertain. Sequencing was performed on blood. The receptor's source is a man aged 18 to 30 in good health. CDR3 bases: TGTGCCAGCAGTGCCGGGCCACGAAGGACTGAAGCTTTCTTT. The encoded protein is CASSAGPRRTEAFF.